The TCR beta chain under discussion was sequenced for a study of blood T cell repertoires in COVID-19. About the study: Material from acute and convalescent COVID-19 was sourced from the United States, Italy and Spain. Nucleic acid was either cDNA or gDNA, and it came from T cells, B-cell-depleted T cells, or PBMCs.

The CDR3 contains 12 residues. The V end lost 3 bases, the J end lost 4 bases, and 5 bases lay between the germline ends. As regards this clone: Other DNA sequences in the sample encode the same CDR3.

As originally analysed: Estimation of nucleated cell counts relied on the amplification of reference gene primers. TCRdb's table, derived via immunoSEQ multiplex PCR, lists solely in-frame clones and lacks some. V and J calls and clone size follow that table, whereas D and trimming were derived from the DNA. The data contain more than 50,000 clones, roughly 80% of them singletons. The V call is TRBV12-3 or TRBV12-4, the J call TRBJ2-3; D not certain. Sequencing input: peripheral blood. This TCR was sampled from a human donor in a cohort sampled during active COVID-19. The CDR3 DNA follows: TGTGCCAGCAGTTTTTTAGCAGATACGCAGTATTTT. Translating gives CASSFLADTQYF.